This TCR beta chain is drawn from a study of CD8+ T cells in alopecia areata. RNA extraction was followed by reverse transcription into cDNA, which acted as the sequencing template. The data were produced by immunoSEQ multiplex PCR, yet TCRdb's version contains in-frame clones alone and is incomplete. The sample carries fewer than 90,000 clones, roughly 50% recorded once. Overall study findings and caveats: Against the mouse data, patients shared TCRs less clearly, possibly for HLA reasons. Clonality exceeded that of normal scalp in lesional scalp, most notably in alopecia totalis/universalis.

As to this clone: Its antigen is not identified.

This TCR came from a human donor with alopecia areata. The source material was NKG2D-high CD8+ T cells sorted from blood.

The CDR3 sequence: CSVEDFSSRGSYNEQFF. In DNA, the CDR3 is TGCAGCGTTGAAGATTTTAGTAGTCGAGGCTCCTACAATGAGCAGTTCTTC. V gene TRBV29-1 combines with J gene TRBJ2-1; unclear D gene. Trimming shortened V by 0 bases and J by 0 bases, and 15 bases separated the two germline ends. In germline, CDR1 is SQVTM, CDR2 ANQGSEA. The CDR3 spans 17 residues.